Shown below are 7 T cell receptor beta chains from a single sample sequenced in a study of vaccination effects on CD4 cells after COVID-19. The antigens of these receptors remain unknown. Sequenced by immunoSEQ multiplex PCR; TCRdb stores in-frame clones only, minus some. The data hold 45,000 to 50,000 clones, with around 76% observed a single time. Scientists isolated CD4+ T cells after a roughly 10-day culture period ended. Sample: CD4+ T cells from PBMCs cultured without peptide, taken before COVID-19 vaccination. The source of these receptors is a human donor who had a prior SARS-CoV-2 infection.

This clone showed up just a few times. The chain links TRBV4-2 to TRBJ1-4; D unresolved. Germline assignment: CDR1 LGHNA and CDR2 YNFKEQ. V lost 0 bases and J 4 bases, leaving 12 bases between the germline ends. This CDR3 is 16 amino acids long. The CDR3 sequence is CASSQEPRRLNEKLFF. DNA of the CDR3: TGTGCCAGCAGCCAAGAGCCGAGGCGGCTTAATGAAAAACTGTTTTTT.

The gene calls are TRBV2 and TRBJ2-5; D remains ambiguous. Germline lookup yields CDR1 SNHLY and CDR2 FYNNEI. CDR3 size: 14 residues. The V end was cut by 4 bases, the J end by 0 bases, with 9 bases between. The CDR3 loop reads CASSVQGYQETQYF. The CDR3 DNA follows: TGTGCCAGCAGTGTGCAAGGGTACCAAGAGACCCAGTACTTC.

The chain couples TRBV10-3 to TRBJ1-3; D uncertain. The germline CDR1 and CDR2 sequences are ENHRY and SYGVKD. V shed 0 bases and J shed 4 bases, with 16 bases lying between them. The CDR3 is 17 residues long. CDR3 loop: CAISESLILGRGNTIYF. CDR3 DNA: TGTGCCATCAGTGAGTCTCTCATCCTGGGGAGAGGAAACACCATATATTTT.

The chain joins TRBV6-2 or TRBV6-3 to TRBJ2-1, with unresolved D. CDR1 MNHEY and CDR2 SVGEGT come from the germline V gene. The CDR3 sequence is 16 residues long. With 4 bases removed from V and 2 bases from J, the gap between germline ends came to 15 bases. Here the CDR3 reads CASSSLYGNAYNEQFF. The CDR3 nucleotides are TGTGCCAGCAGTTCTCTTTATGGGAATGCCTACAATGAGCAGTTCTTC.

This rearrangement joins TRBV5-1 to TRBJ1-1; TRBD1 is a possible D gene (6 bases). Germline-derived CDR1 and CDR2 are SGHRS and YFSETQ. V lost 0 bases to trimming and J lost 4 bases, with 10 bases between them. This CDR3 region has 14 residues. The CDR3 spells CASSLVGGPTEAFF. For the CDR3, the DNA is TGCGCCAGCAGCTTGGTTGGGGGCCCCACTGAAGCTTTCTTT.

This chain connects TRBV6-5 to TRBJ2-6; TRBD1 might be the D (5 bases). The germline V and J ends were trimmed by 4 bases and 4 bases, with 11 bases remaining between them. The CDR3 has 15 residues. The germline CDR1 and CDR2 sequences are MNHEY and SVGAGI. In DNA, the CDR3 is TGTGCCAGCAGTTTAACAGGCTCCGGGGCCAACGTCCTGACTTTC. Translating it yields CASSLTGSGANVLTF.

The V gene is TRBV20-1, the J gene TRBJ2-5, with 8 nucleotides matching TRBD2. The CDR3 is made up of 11 amino acids. From germline, CDR1 is DFQATT and CDR2 SNEGSKA (reference sequence). CDR3 in amino acids: CAGLAGETQYF. Written as DNA, the CDR3 is TGCGCCGGGCTAGCGGGAGAGACCCAGTACTTC.